Included here is one TCR beta chain sequence, with context. This clone was counted a single time. Its antigen target is currently unknown. Qualities for individual bases were not recorded, and no much larger clone is one base off. From the germline V gene, CDR1 is SQVTM and CDR2 is ANQGSEA. V lost 3 bases and J lost 4 bases; the stretch between them is 11 bases long. Including the terminal cysteine and phenylalanine, the CDR3 comprises 13 residues. The read is trimmed to its CDR3 DNA, 39 bases read in frame from base 1. TCR CDR3 regions were amplified from genomic DNA by multiplex PCR using the deep immunoSEQ assay. Extracted genomic DNA from each cell subset was distributed evenly across all wells of several immunoSEQ 96-well plates, and each plate was treated as a replicate. For sorted subsets, approximately 210 ng genomic DNA, equal to about 30,000 T cell genomes, was loaded into each replicate PCR. Purified libraries were measured with a Qubit 3.0 fluorometer, size-checked on a Bioanalyzer 2100, and measured again with the KAPA Library Quantification kit. Each immunoSEQ 96-well plate was sequenced on its own single-read 150-cycle Illumina NextSeq 550 flow cell. As for the authors' bioinformatics: Because the immunoSEQ output held only junctional sequences and lacked quality scores, the filtering could not match the filtering applied to full-length reads. To assign V/J genes and CDR3, sequences were annotated using PyIR, a Python wrapper for IgBLAST v1.9, with IMGT germline references. Any read was removed if the V/J assignment was weak (E-value above 1e-6), the CDR3 was missing, or the read contained stop codons, out-of-frame junctions, or ambiguous translated residues. V3J clonotypes were defined by identical inferred V gene, J gene, and CDR3 amino acid sequence. Percentage overlap between repertoires was computed as shared unique clonotypes divided by the size of the smaller repertoire. RTK rarefaction, the Chao1 estimator, and Recon v2.1 estimates of unobserved clonotypes were used to assess repertoire richness. For all TCRbeta clonotypes obtained by the gDNA method from a few donors, generation probabilities were computed with OLGA. As stored in TCRdb, this immuneACCESS dataset retains in-frame rearrangements with V and J assigned. A fraction of the clones does not appear; measured against another copy, unresolved V genes explain less than half of the discrepancy, and the remainder lacks a known reason. D and trimming were read from the DNA, whereas the V and J calls and clone size are those reported in that table. This sample gives 2,100,000 or so clones in total; under 97% of them show up just once. The top ten constitute roughly 0.13% of the sample.

The sample comes from a study of shared clonotypes between healthy human individuals (dated by TCRdb to about 2020). The study in broad terms: A few men and two women, aged 18 to 49 years, made up the cohort. Per donor, three plates each were used for CD4 naive and CD4 memory, two for CD8 naive, and one for CD8 memory. The study deeply sequenced blood TCR repertoires of roughly five healthy adults to estimate repertoire size and the extent of clonotype sharing between individuals. To increase sequencing depth and limit assay-specific biases, different laboratories used diverse techniques to prepare libraries and sequence TCR repertoires. Each donor's leukapheresis produced roughly between roughly 0.85 and 10 billion PBMCs. General conclusions and limits of the study: Naive subsets generally had larger estimated clonotype richness than memory subsets. When four donors were compared, the shared fraction of clonotypes was about 5% for naive CD4, roughly 3.3% for naive CD8, 2.3% for memory CD4, and less than 0.45% for memory CD8. Even with the large sequencing depth, rarefaction of the sorted-subset datasets indicated that sequencing was incomplete. Sampling was limited to blood, and TCR repertoires in tissue likely differ from TCR repertoires in blood. Because the study included a small number of donors, the genetic and exposure-history diversity represented was limited. Compared with non-shared clonotypes, clonotypes shared by all four sorted-subset donors had higher generation probabilities. Based on pairwise subsampling, the degree of clonotype sharing among donors was expected to be affected by sequencing depth.

Healthy HIV-negative adults with no recently reported acute infections or vaccinations were included as donors. Every donor was a Caucasian adult residing in Nashville, Tennessee, USA. CD4+ T cells were enriched by magnetic negative selection; naive cells were then positively selected on CD45RA, and the negative fraction formed the memory subset. Blood was obtained by leukapheresis, after which PBMCs were separated by Ficoll-Histopaque density gradient centrifugation and cryopreserved in liquid nitrogen vapor phase. Purity and quantity of every magnetically sorted T cell population were checked by analytical flow cytometry. Each sorted fraction had its genomic DNA isolated and then quantified by UV absorbance on a Nanodrop 2000c.

The clonotype originates from a man between 18 and 29 years old in good health. The V gene is TRBV29-1 and the J gene is TRBJ2-3; matching of 7 bases hints at TRBD2 as the D gene. The sample comprised naive CD4+ T cells sorted from blood. Sample cell subset or site, as interpreted from the label and publication: CD45RA+ positively selected. The CDR3 region has the sequence CSVDPGGSDTQYF. The base sequence is TGCAGCGTTGATCCGGGGGGCTCAGATACGCAGTATTTT.